This T cell receptor beta chain was sequenced for a study of blood T cell repertoires in COVID-19. Looking at the study overall: COVID-19 samples collected from the United States, Italy and Spain covered acute and convalescent phases. T cells, B-cell-depleted T cells, or PBMCs provided the cDNA or gDNA that served as material.

J was trimmed by 0 bases and V by 2 bases; bases with no gene match: 4. The germline V gene has CDR1 SGHRS and CDR2 YFSETQ. The CDR3 runs 15 residues. Original data processing: Researchers report that nucleated cell counts were estimated from reference gene primer amplification. The repertoire was sequenced with immunoSEQ multiplex PCR; TCRdb's copy has only in-frame clones and lacks some. V and J calls and clone size are copied from that table; D and trimming were computed from the DNA. The repertoire consists of some 180,000 clones, with 70% to 90% occurring once and the leading ten covering 20% to 25%.

Material for sequencing was peripheral blood. The genes are TRBV5-1 and TRBJ2-7; 8 nucleotides align to TRBD2. This sequence was found in a man aged 55 to 69 with active or convalescent COVID-19. In DNA form, the CDR3 reads TGCGCCAGCAGCTTAAAACTAGCGGCCTCCTACGAGCAGTACTTC. Translating it yields CASSLKLAASYEQYF.